The 32 T cell receptor beta chains below come from one sample, sequenced in a study of Ad26.COV2.S vaccination and SARS-CoV-2 variants. Produced via immunoSEQ multiplex PCR; TCRdb's table is partial and in-frame only. In the table there are 300,000 to 400,000 clones, roughly 89% of which are singletons. Specified treatment: over 15 received Ad26.COV2.S at low or high dose, single or two shots; about 5 received placebo; per-sample allocation not given. It was on day 63 after the first vaccine or placebo injection that samples were taken. The source was peripheral blood, collected in a trial of Ad26.COV2.S vaccine versus placebo. Source of these receptors: a person between 18 and 65 years old who received the Ad26.COV2.S COVID-19 vaccine or a placebo.

V and J are TRBV2 and TRBJ2-5; D might be TRBD2 (6 bases). CDR3 size: 13 residues. Germline V gives CDR1 SNHLY, CDR2 FYNNEI. Trimming left V 7 bases short and J 2 bases short, with 11 bases between. CDR3 sequence reads: CASNMGLQETQYF. CDR3 nucleotide sequence: TGTGCCAGCAACATGGGACTTCAAGAGACCCAGTACTTC.

The rearrangement uses TRBV7-3 and TRBJ2-5; a weak D match, TRBD1 (5 bases). The CDR3 loop spans 13 amino acids. CDR1 and CDR2 from the germline V gene are SGHTA and FQGTGA. Deletions cut 5 bases from V and 3 bases from J, with 10 bases between. CDR3 region: CASSPGSEETQYF. In DNA form, the CDR3 reads TGTGCCAGCAGCCCAGGGTCGGAAGAGACCCAGTACTTC.

This chain links TRBV9 with TRBJ2-1; a weak D match, TRBD1 (6 bases). The CDR3 has 14 residues. Per germline, CDR1 SGDLS and CDR2 YYNGEE. The V end lost 4 bases, the J end lost 6 bases, and 14 bases lay between the germline ends. The CDR3 bases are TGTGCCAGCAGCCCAGCCCAGGGGAGCAATGAGCAGTTCTTC. Its translation: CASSPAQGSNEQFF.

The V gene is TRBV24-1, the J gene TRBJ1-2; D not resolved. The CDR3 is 15 amino acids. The germline V and J ends were trimmed by 1 base and 9 bases, with 17 bases remaining between them. The germline V gene has CDR1 KGHDR and CDR2 SFDVKD. The CDR3 DNA sequence: TGTGCCACCAGTGATTTTCGAGGACTCAAAGGGAGCTACACCTTC. This sequence encodes CATSDFRGLKGSYTF.

The genes are TRBV7-8 and TRBJ2-1, with D tentatively TRBD1 or TRBD2 (6 bases each). Trimming left V 4 bases short and J 3 bases short, with 19 bases between. The germline CDR1 and CDR2 sequences are SGHVS and FQNEAQ. This CDR3 has 17 residues. Here the CDR3 DNA reads TGTGCCAGCAGCTGGGGCTCGGGGGCCGCCTTCTACAATGAGCAGTTCTTC. Translating it yields CASSWGSGAAFYNEQFF. The entire variable domain, with the rest obtained from reference TRBV7-8 and TRBJ2-1, is as follows: GAGVSQSPRYKVAKRGQDVALRCDPISGHVSLFWYQQALGQGPEFLTYFQNEAQLDKSGLPSDRFFAERPEGSVSTLKIQRTQQEDSAVYLCASSWGSGAAFYNEQFFGPGTRLTVL.

The rearrangement uses TRBV23-1 and TRBJ1-5, with 7 bases identical to TRBD1. TRBV23-1 is assigned to the ORF class and has an uncertain function. With V trimmed by 0 bases and J by 0 bases, 11 bases remained unmatched. This CDR3 is 19 amino acids long. The CDR3 reads CASSQSTTGQEPSNQPQHF. In DNA form, the CDR3 reads TGCGCCAGCAGTCAATCCACAACCGGACAGGAGCCTAGCAATCAGCCCCAGCATTTT.

This sequence joins TRBV24-1 and TRBJ1-4; D is unresolved. Trimming shortened V by 3 bases and J by 0 bases, and 13 bases separated the two germline ends. Germline CDR1 and CDR2: KGHDR and SFDVKD. The CDR3 has 17 amino acids. The CDR3 region has the DNA TGTGCCACCAGTGATCACATTGGGCGAACAACTAATGAAAAACTGTTTTTT. Residues: CATSDHIGRTTNEKLFF.

V and J are TRBV19 and TRBJ2-3; 7 bases are a match to TRBD1. V lost 1 base and J lost 1; bases outside the gene matches: 2. The CDR3 has 15 residues. Germline CDR1 is LNHDA and CDR2 is SQIVND (reference sequence). The CDR3 loop is CASSIAGTGTDTQYF. CDR3 in DNA: TGTGCCAGTAGTATAGCCGGGACAGGCACAGATACGCAGTATTTT.

V usage is TRBV30 and J usage is TRBJ1-2, with 11 bases that match TRBD1. J lost 6 bases, V lost 0 bases, and 3 bases had no gene match. This CDR3 has 14 residues. The germline gives CDR1 GTSNPN, CDR2 SVGIG (reference sequence). DNA of the CDR3: TGTGCCTGGAGTGTAGGGACAGGGGGTGATGGCTACACCTTC. Translation: CAWSVGTGGDGYTF.

V gene TRBV21-1 combines with J gene TRBJ1-1. TRBV21-1 is recorded as a pseudogene. The CDR3 covers 13 residues. This chain's CDR3 is CASSKGKNTEAFF. Written as DNA, the CDR3 is TGTGCCAGCAGCAAGGGGAAGAACACTGAAGCTTTCTTT.

This chain uses TRBV11-2 with TRBJ2-3; D perhaps matches TRBD2 (6 bases). Trimming left V 5 bases short and J 6 bases short, with 6 bases between. The CDR3 is made up of 11 amino acids. In germline, CDR1 is SGHAT, CDR2 FQNNGV. The CDR3 region is CASSLADTQYF. The CDR3 DNA is TGTGCCAGCAGCCTAGCGGATACGCAGTATTTT.

DNA for the CDR3: TGTGCCACCGCTAGCGGAGCAGATACGCAGTATTTT. It specifies CATASGADTQYF. The V call is TRBV24-1, the J call TRBJ2-3; TRBD2 agrees at 7 bases. V lost 9 bases, J lost 4 bases, and 3 bases stayed unmatched. This CDR3 has 12 residues. Germline V gene sequence: CDR1 KGHDR, CDR2 SFDVKD.

The rearrangement joins TRBV19 to TRBJ1-5; 7 positions match TRBD1. This CDR3 has 16 amino acids. Trimming removed 5 bases from V and 3 bases from J; junction bases left unmatched: 10. Germline-derived CDR1 and CDR2 are LNHDA and SQIVND (reference sequence). The CDR3 DNA follows: TGTGCCAGTAGTGTATCAGCGGGACAGACCAATCAGCCCCAGCATTTT. It encodes CASSVSAGQTNQPQHF.

This chain connects TRBV5-6 to TRBJ1-2; no clear D. Germline V lookup: CDR1 SGHDT, CDR2 YYEEEE. Trimming cost V 0 bases and J 7 bases, with 7 bases left between them. The CDR3 is 12 amino acids. CDR3 residues: CASSLVGGGYTF. DNA for the CDR3: TGTGCCAGCAGCTTGGTGGGAGGTGGCTACACCTTC.

V gene TRBV6-1 combines with J gene TRBJ1-2; no firm D call. This CDR3 has 13 amino acids. Trimming removed 0 bases from V and 5 bases from J, with 7 bases in between. Germline lookup yields CDR1 MNHNS and CDR2 SASEGT. The CDR3 region has the DNA TGTGCCAGCAGTGAAGCGGGAGGGTATGGCTACACCTTC. Translated: CASSEAGGYGYTF.

J is TRBJ2-7 and V is TRBV6-2 or TRBV6-3, with D perhaps matching TRBD2 (5 bases). Germline V gene data show CDR1 as MNHEY and CDR2 as SVGEGT. The CDR3 spans 15 residues. Trimming removed 0 bases from V and 3 bases from J, with 12 bases in between. CDR3 DNA sequence: TGTGCCAGCAGTTACTCTACGGAAGAGGGCTACGAGCAGTACTTC. Protein sequence: CASSYSTEEGYEQYF.

The chain links TRBV20-1 to TRBJ2-5; no clear D. The germline V gene has CDR1 DFQATT and CDR2 SNEGSKA (reference sequence). The V end lost 3 bases, the J end lost 5 bases, and 4 bases lay between the germline ends. This CDR3 spans 10 amino acids. The CDR3: CSARAETQYF. The DNA of the CDR3 is TGCAGTGCTAGGGCGGAGACCCAGTACTTC.

The V call is TRBV28, the J call TRBJ2-7; the match to TRBD2 covers 8 bases. This CDR3 has 14 residues. V gave up 5 bases and J gave up 0 bases; unmatched junction bases: 3. Germline V CDR1 and CDR2: MDHEN, SYDVKM. The chain's CDR3 is CASSIAGFSYEQYF. In DNA form, the CDR3 reads TGTGCCAGCAGTATAGCGGGATTCTCCTACGAGCAGTACTTC.

V and J are TRBV27 and TRBJ2-7; TRBD2 agrees at 9 bases. The CDR3 is 14 amino acids. CDR1 is MNHEY and CDR2 is SMNVEV in the germline V gene (reference sequence). V lost 2 bases and J lost 4; bases outside the gene matches: 3. In DNA form, the CDR3 reads TGTGCCAGCAGTTTAGGACTAGCGTTTTACGAGCAGTACTTC. Its translation: CASSLGLAFYEQYF.

The chain uses TRBV13 and TRBJ2-5; the D gene is possibly TRBD2 (5 bases). CDR3 size: 15 residues. V was cut by 5 bases and J by 7 bases, with 20 bases left in between. CDR1 is PRHDT, CDR2 FYEKMQ, per germline (reference sequence). The CDR3 nucleotides read TGTGCCAGCAGCCCCATCGGTCGGGAAGTGGGGACCCAGTACTTC. Translation gives CASSPIGREVGTQYF. The full variable domain, in which reference TRBV13 and TRBJ2-5 provide the parts outside the CDR3, is AAGVIQSPRHLIKEKRETATLKCYPIPRHDTVYWYQQGPGQDPQFLISFYEKMQSDKGSIPDRFSAQQFSDYHSELNMSSLELGDSALYFCASSPIGREVGTQYFGPGTRLLVL.

The chain recombines TRBV3-1 (or the pseudogene TRBV3-2) with TRBJ2-3; D is ambiguous. Germline-derived CDR1 and CDR2 are LGHDT and YNNKEL (reference sequence). Trimming removed 3 bases at V and 0 bases at J, with 10 bases between. The CDR3 runs 15 residues. CDR3 bases: TGTGCCAGCAGCCACGAGGCTTCCAGCACAGATACGCAGTATTTT. Amino acid sequence: CASSHEASSTDTQYF.

The rearrangement uses TRBV5-1 and TRBJ2-7; TRBD2 agrees at 11 bases. V lost 5 bases, J lost 0 bases, and 7 bases stayed unmatched. Germline V gene lookup returns CDR1 SGHRS and CDR2 YFSETQ. This CDR3 has 16 amino acids. CDR3 region: CASRPLLAGGSYEQYF. The CDR3 region has the DNA TGCGCCAGCAGACCCCTTCTAGCGGGAGGCTCCTACGAGCAGTACTTC.

This clone turned up a few times. The gene calls are TRBV27 and TRBJ1-4; TRBD1 agrees at 7 bases. Trimming cost V 6 bases and J 6 bases; bases outside gene matches: 4. The CDR3 is made up of 13 amino acids. Germline V lookup: CDR1 MNHEY, CDR2 SMNVEV (reference sequence). CDR3 in amino acids: CASRSGGHEKLFF. The CDR3 nucleotides read TGTGCCAGCAGGTCAGGGGGTCATGAAAAACTGTTTTTT.

CDR3 in amino acids: CASSLVPPGSEQYF. The CDR3 coding sequence is TGTGCCAGCAGCTTAGTCCCCCCCGGGAGTGAGCAGTACTTC. The chain carries TRBV7-9 and TRBJ2-7; tentatively, D is TRBD2 (6 bases). The CDR3 is 14 residues long. The germline V gene has CDR1 SEHNR and CDR2 FQNEAQ (reference sequence). Trimming left V 1 base short and J 7 bases short, with 14 bases between.

The rearrangement links TRBV6-2 or TRBV6-3 to TRBJ1-4, with 8 bases aligning to TRBD1. CDR1 is MNHEY and CDR2 is SVGEGT in the germline V gene. Unmatched junction bases numbered 8, after V lost 4 bases and J lost 7 bases. The CDR3 covers 15 residues. The CDR3 here is CASSSTGTGGEKLFF. Written as DNA, the CDR3 is TGTGCCAGCAGTTCGACCGGGACAGGAGGTGAAAAACTGTTTTTT.

This clone was recorded a few times. The chain has TRBV28 and TRBJ2-7, with D unresolved. V dropped 3 bases and J dropped 3 bases, with 6 bases sitting between them. Germline-derived CDR1 and CDR2 are MDHEN and SYDVKM. The CDR3 runs to 12 residues. Written as DNA, the CDR3 is TGTGCCAGCAGTTTCTTGCGCTACGAGCAGTACTTC. The encoded protein is CASSFLRYEQYF.

The V and J genes are TRBV6-4 and TRBJ1-6, with 12 bases fitting TRBD1. The CDR3 is 15 amino acids. Germline CDR1 MRHNA, CDR2 SNTAGT. The ends lost 3 bases at V and 10 bases at J; junction bases unmatched: 4. The CDR3 sequence: CASSEAGTGGSPLHF. CDR3 in DNA: TGTGCCAGCAGTGAGGCCGGGACAGGGGGCTCACCCCTCCACTTT.

The CDR3 region is CASSFRDLSPLHF. The CDR3, as DNA: TGTGCCAGCAGTTTTCGGGACCTTTCACCCCTCCACTTT. This chain links TRBV28 with TRBJ1-6, with a tentative D call TRBD1 (5 bases). Trimming took 3 bases from V and 9 from J, leaving 9 bases between them. Germline CDR1 and CDR2: MDHEN and SYDVKM. This CDR3 has 13 amino acids. The whole variable domain, remainder taken from reference TRBV28 and TRBJ1-6, is DVKVTQSSRYLVKRTGEKVFLECVQDMDHENMFWYRQDPGLGLRLIYFSYDVKMKEKGDIPEGYSVSREKKERFSLILESASTNQTSMYLCASSFRDLSPLHFGNGTRLTVT.

The chain recombines TRBV6-6 with TRBJ2-1, with 9 bases that match TRBD2. Unmatched junction bases numbered 14, after V lost 5 bases and J lost 9 bases. Germline V gene data show CDR1 as MNHNY and CDR2 as SVGAGI (reference sequence). The CDR3 contains 16 residues. DNA for the CDR3: TGTGCCAGCAGTGGACCGGGACTAGCTGGCCCCACTGAGCAGTTCTTC. Translating it yields CASSGPGLAGPTEQFF.

This chain links TRBV2 with TRBJ1-2; 9 bases agree with TRBD1. The J segment lost 4 bases and the V segment lost 7 bases, leaving 7 bases of the junction unmatched. The CDR3 sequence is 14 residues long. Germline V lookup: CDR1 SNHLY, CDR2 FYNNEI. CDR3 in DNA: TGTGCCAGCACCCCGGGACAGGGAGTCTATGGCTACACCTTC. The encoded protein is CASTPGQGVYGYTF. Supplemented by reference TRBV2 and TRBJ1-2, the full variable domain reads EPEVTQTPSHQVTQMGQEVILRCVPISNHLYFYWYRQILGQKVEFLVSFYNNEISEKSEIFDDQFSVERPDGSNFTLKIRSTKLEDSAMYFCASTPGQGVYGYTFGSGTRLTVV.

The rearrangement joins TRBV5-8 to TRBJ2-2, with 9 bases aligning to TRBD1. Germline CDR1 and CDR2: SGHTS and YDEGEE. Losses at the gene ends were 4 bases for V and 1 base for J; bases not matched to a gene: 8. The CDR3 extends over 17 amino acids. CDR3: CASSHIQGARNTGELFF. The CDR3 coding sequence is TGTGCCAGCAGCCACATACAGGGGGCCCGGAACACCGGGGAGCTGTTTTTT.

The CDR3, as DNA: TGCGCCAGCAGCCAAGTTCGGGGGCAGCCCCAGCATTTT. It encodes CASSQVRGQPQHF. The V and J genes are TRBV4-1 and TRBJ1-5; D may be TRBD1 (5 bases). Germline V gene sequence: CDR1 MGHRA, CDR2 YSYEKL. The V end lost 1 base, the J end lost 7 bases, and 8 bases lay between the germline ends. There are 13 residues in the CDR3.